This entry lists 7 T cell receptor beta chains sequenced from one sample in a study of regulatory T cells in long-lasting Graves disease. Arm-PCR with iRepertoire HTBI primers amplified the CDR3 regions for these TCR beta libraries. TCRdb passed the multiplex PCR reads through MiXCR, listing each CDR3 protein once. The table has 250,000 or so distinct CDR3 sequences, around 21% seen once. Noted time point: newly diagnosed GD, antithyroid drugs for less than 3 months. The TCR library used RNA extracted from PBMCs. The source was peripheral blood mononuclear cells (PBMCs), collected at new diagnosis, from a patient treated with antithyroid drugs. These receptors were taken from a female donor with Graves disease.

This clonotype is judged medium-sized. V is TRBV24-1 and J is TRBJ2-7, with 8 bases fitting TRBD1. CDR1 is KGHDR, CDR2 SFDVKD, per germline. The CDR3 is 14 residues long. The V segment lost 3 bases and the J segment 3 bases; nucleotides outside the gene matches: 3. The CDR3 sequence is CATSDDTGGYEQYF. Written as DNA, the CDR3 is TGTGCCACCAGTGATGACACAGGGGGCTACGAGCAGTACTTC.

This clonotype was counted ten times or more. The V call is TRBV3-1, the J call TRBJ1-6; D gene ambiguous. Germline CDR1 reads LGHDT; CDR2 reads YNNKEL (reference sequence). Trimming shortened V by 4 bases and J by 9 bases, and 10 bases separated the two germline ends. The CDR3 sequence is 13 residues long. The CDR3 DNA sequence: TGTGCCAGCAGCCCCACGGTGGCTTCACCCCTCCACTTT. Its translation is CASSPTVASPLHF.

Many counts were recorded for this clonotype. The rearrangement joins TRBV7-2 to TRBJ2-1, with D possibly being TRBD1 (5 bases). Trimming cost V 1 base and J 6 bases, with 16 bases left between them. The CDR3 runs 16 residues. Germline V gene sequence: CDR1 SGHTA, CDR2 FQGNSA. CDR3 DNA sequence: TGTGCCAGCAGCTTAGGAGTAGCTCAAAGGGGCAATGAGCAGTTCTTC. Amino acids: CASSLGVAQRGNEQFF.

A word on this clonotype: Since a much larger clone is just one base distant, this may be a read error. V gene TRBV20-1 combines with J gene TRBJ2-6; D unresolved. Germline V lookup: CDR1 DFQATT, CDR2 SNEGSKA (reference sequence). The CDR3 spans 15 residues. Deletions cut 2 bases from V and 4 bases from J, with 12 bases between. The CDR3 loop is CSARNPGQGANVLTF. The CDR3 bases are TGCAGTGCTAGAAATCCCGGGCAAGGGGCCAACGTCCTGACTTTC.

This clonotype was counted at least ten times. The chain carries TRBV28 and TRBJ2-5; D is unresolved. Germline V CDR1 and CDR2: MDHEN, SYDVKM. Trimming removed 2 bases at V and 2 bases at J, with 6 bases between. This CDR3 has 13 amino acids. The CDR3 DNA is TGTGCCAGCAGTTTACTATCTCAAGAGACCCAGTACTTC. Translation: CASSLLSQETQYF.

This clonotype came up many times. This chain connects TRBV11-3 to TRBJ2-1; TRBD1 might be the D (5 bases). From germline, CDR1 is SGHNT and CDR2 YENEEA. The V and J ends lost 5 bases and 3 bases respectively, with 8 bases between them. The CDR3 length is 13 residues. CDR3 nucleotides: TGTGCCAGCAGCACCGACAGCTACAATGAGCAGTTCTTC. This gives the protein CASSTDSYNEQFF.

This clonotype was found many times. This sequence joins TRBV20-1 and TRBJ1-2; maybe TRBD1 (6 bases). The germline V gene has CDR1 DFQATT and CDR2 SNEGSKA (reference sequence). The V end lost 4 bases, the J end lost 1 base, and 16 bases lay between the germline ends. This CDR3 is built from 15 residues. CDR3 protein: CSAKPGTRINYGYTF. CDR3 DNA sequence: TGCAGTGCTAAACCCGGGACACGTATTAACTATGGCTACACCTTC.